Listed here are 17 T cell receptor beta chains from one sample, sequenced in a study of blood T cell repertoires in COVID-19. Here immunoSEQ multiplex PCR was the method, and the copy in TCRdb shows in-frame clones only, minus some. This table has nearly 350,000 clones, over 70% appearing once. Sequencing was done on a sample of peripheral blood. The receptors stem from a man aged 30 to 45 with active or convalescent COVID-19.

J is TRBJ2-7 and V is TRBV6-1; possibly TRBD1 for D (6 bases). Germline V gene lookup returns CDR1 MNHNS and CDR2 SASEGT. Trimming stripped 4 bases from V and 4 bases from J, with 23 bases between. The length of the CDR3 is 17 residues. In DNA, the CDR3 is TGTGCCAGCAGTGGGCCGAAACCGGGACAACTGGGTTACGAGCAGTACTTC. Translation gives CASSGPKPGQLGYEQYF.

The gene calls are TRBV6-1 and TRBJ1-1; D is ambiguous. The germline V and J ends were trimmed by 2 bases and 8 bases, with 15 bases remaining between them. The CDR3 has 14 residues. The germline gives CDR1 MNHNS, CDR2 SASEGT. CDR3: CASSEITRRVEAFF. DNA for the CDR3: TGTGCCAGCAGTGAAATAACAAGGAGAGTGGAAGCTTTCTTT.

V gene TRBV28 combines with J gene TRBJ2-3, with D possibly TRBD1 on 5 matching bases. The CDR3 is 14 amino acids. The germline V gene has CDR1 MDHEN and CDR2 SYDVKM. The V end lost 5 bases, the J end lost 5 bases, and 14 bases lay between the germline ends. The CDR3 sequence: CASSPGSRRDTQYF. In DNA, the CDR3 is TGTGCCAGCAGTCCAGGGTCCAGGAGAGATACGCAGTATTTT.

This clone was counted once. The rearrangement links TRBV5-1 to TRBJ2-5; 7 bases match TRBD2. This CDR3 is built from 15 residues. Losses at the gene ends were 0 bases for V and 4 bases for J; bases not matched to a gene: 6. Germline V gives CDR1 SGHRS, CDR2 YFSETQ. The CDR3 sequence is CASSLARDYLETQYF. The CDR3 nucleotides read TGCGCCAGCAGCTTGGCAAGGGACTACTTAGAGACCCAGTACTTC. Complete variable domain (other parts from reference TRBV5-1 and TRBJ2-5): KAGVTQTPRYLIKTRGQQVTLSCSPISGHRSVSWYQQTPGQGLQFLFEYFSETQRNKGNFPGRFSGRQFSNSRSEMNVSTLELGDSALYLCASSLARDYLETQYFGPGTRLLVL.

This clone was found a few times. The chain recombines TRBV6-6 with TRBJ2-3; D is uncertain. Germline V lookup: CDR1 MNHNY, CDR2 SVGAGI (reference sequence). The V gene lost 5 bases and the J gene lost 2 bases, with 11 bases spanning the gap. This CDR3 region has 14 residues. CDR3 sequence (DNA): TGTGCCAGCAGTCCAGACTTAAACACAGATACGCAGTATTTT. Translated: CASSPDLNTDTQYF.

The J gene is TRBJ2-1, the V gene TRBV7-2; 7 positions match TRBD2. Trimming removed 4 bases from V and 6 bases from J; junction bases left unmatched: 6. The CDR3 runs 14 residues. Germline V CDR1 and CDR2: SGHTA, FQGNSA. CDR3 region: CASSSSSGPNEQFF. The CDR3 nucleotides are TGTGCCAGCAGCTCCTCTAGCGGCCCCAATGAGCAGTTCTTC.

V usage is TRBV27 and J usage is TRBJ2-7; D may be TRBD2 (6 bases). The germline CDR1 and CDR2 sequences are MNHEY and SMNVEV (reference sequence). The CDR3 is 16 residues long. Trimming took off 5 bases at V and 5 bases at J, with 22 bases between the two ends. The CDR3 sequence: CASSVTPGTGSHEQYF. The DNA of the CDR3 is TGTGCCAGCAGTGTCACCCCAGGGACTGGATCCCACGAGCAGTACTTC.

The chain is built from TRBV5-4 and TRBJ1-2; D is possibly TRBD1 (5 bases). Germline-derived CDR1 and CDR2 are SGHNT and YYREEE (reference sequence). V lost 5 bases and J lost 8, with 22 bases in between. This CDR3 comprises 15 residues. The CDR3 loop reads CASREFAGVSGGYTF. DNA of the CDR3: TGTGCCAGCAGGGAGTTTGCGGGGGTGTCGGGAGGCTACACCTTC.

The chain employs TRBV6-1 and TRBJ2-7; no definite D call. The CDR3 length is 13 residues. CDR1 and CDR2 (germline): MNHNS, SASEGT. V shed 3 bases and J shed 3 bases, with 9 bases lying between them. The CDR3 is CASSDRRFYEQYF. The CDR3 DNA reads TGTGCCAGCAGTGACAGGCGCTTCTACGAGCAGTACTTC.

This chain joins TRBV19 and TRBJ1-2, with D unresolved. CDR3 length: 14 amino acids. Germline loops: CDR1 LNHDA, CDR2 SQIVND (reference sequence). Deletions cut 4 bases from V and 1 base from J, with 10 bases between. CDR3 sequence (DNA): TGTGCCAGTAGTACCTACAGCAATAACTATGGCTACACCTTC. Residues: CASSTYSNNYGYTF.

This chain connects TRBV6-5 to TRBJ1-6; 7 bases line up with TRBD1. The CDR3 has 16 residues. From germline, CDR1 is MNHEY and CDR2 SVGAGI. V trimming: 3 bases; J trimming: 8 bases; junction bases outside the gene matches: 10. The CDR3 DNA reads as TGTGCCAGCAGTTATTCGGCCAGGGGGTCGGATTCACCCCTCCACTTT. The encoded protein is CASSYSARGSDSPLHF.

The rearrangement joins TRBV7-9 to TRBJ1-2; D gene uncertain. The CDR3 consists of 12 residues. Germline V gene sequence: CDR1 SEHNR, CDR2 FQNEAQ (reference sequence). Trimming removed 1 base from V and 8 bases from J, with 8 bases in between. Here the CDR3 DNA reads TGTGCCAGCAGCTTAGTTAAAGAGGGCTACACCTTC. This sequence encodes CASSLVKEGYTF.

V is TRBV25-1 and J is TRBJ1-4; D is undetermined. The V gene's germline CDR1 is MGHDK and CDR2 SYGVNS. The CDR3 runs to 15 residues. V gave up 2 bases and J gave up 5 bases, with 12 bases separating them. Here the CDR3 reads CASSEVGRKNEKLFF. The CDR3 DNA follows: TGTGCCAGCAGTGAAGTGGGCCGGAAAAATGAAAAACTGTTTTTT.

The J gene is TRBJ2-1, the V gene TRBV5-1, with D tentatively TRBD1 (6 bases). The CDR3 consists of 17 residues. V was shortened by 2 bases and J by 3 bases, with 18 bases between the two germline ends. From germline, CDR1 is SGHRS and CDR2 YFSETQ. The CDR3 is CASSFEDSPKSYNEQFF. CDR3 nucleotide sequence: TGCGCCAGCAGCTTCGAGGACAGCCCTAAAAGCTACAATGAGCAGTTCTTC. The full variable domain, with the rest looked up from reference TRBV5-1 and TRBJ2-1, is KAGVTQTPRYLIKTRGQQVTLSCSPISGHRSVSWYQQTPGQGLQFLFEYFSETQRNKGNFPGRFSGRQFSNSRSEMNVSTLELGDSALYLCASSFEDSPKSYNEQFFGPGTRLTVL.

This CDR3 reads CASRVRIGTGDVEQYF. CDR3 sequence (DNA): TGTGCCAGCAGGGTTAGGATAGGGACAGGGGACGTCGAGCAGTACTTC. The chain has TRBV7-8 and TRBJ2-7; 10 positions match TRBD1. V was pared by 6 bases and J by 6 bases, with 14 bases of the junction left unmatched. This CDR3 is built from 16 residues. CDR1 is SGHVS and CDR2 is FQNEAQ in the germline V gene.

This chain joins TRBV30 and TRBJ2-1; 11 bases map to TRBD1. Losses at the gene ends were 4 bases for V and 6 bases for J; bases not matched to a gene: 5. Germline V lookup: CDR1 GTSNPN, CDR2 SVGIG (reference sequence). The CDR3 is made up of 14 amino acids. The CDR3 DNA sequence: TGTGCCTGGATAACCGGGACAGGGGGCAATGAGCAGTTCTTC. It translates to CAWITGTGGNEQFF.

This clone has a single count. The rearrangement joins TRBV5-1 to TRBJ1-2; 7 bases agree with TRBD1. The CDR3 extends over 14 amino acids. The ends lost 0 bases at V and 3 bases at J; junction bases unmatched: 2. Germline V gives CDR1 SGHRS, CDR2 YFSETQ. In DNA, the CDR3 is TGCGCCAGCAGCTTGGGGGACAGCGACTATGGCTACACCTTC. Translated: CASSLGDSDYGYTF.